This paragraph reports one T cell receptor (beta chain). Antigen unknown. These data belong to a study of shared clonotypes between healthy human individuals. Overall study findings and caveats: How much donors shared clonotypes was expected to be affected by sequencing depth.

The germline V gene has CDR1 SGHRS and CDR2 YFSETQ. With V trimmed by 5 bases and J by 3 bases, 10 bases remained unmatched. The CDR3 extends over 18 amino acids. Deep level was the assay's run setting. Using immunoSEQ multiplex PCR, the repertoire was profiled, and TCRdb retains in-frame clones only, with some absent. The table has more than 2,000,000 clones, 93% seen once. Caucasian adults residing in Nashville, Tennessee made up all the donors. This clonotype originated in a man younger than 35 in good health. Some clones in this sample may be carry-over from other donors' samples. The chain carries TRBV5-1 and TRBJ2-2, with TRBD2 matching 13 bases. The sample was naive CD4+ T cells from PBMCs. This sample's subset: CD45RA+ positively selected. The CDR3 here is CASRVLLAGGPDTGELFF. The DNA of the CDR3 is TGCGCCAGCAGAGTCTTACTAGCGGGAGGGCCCGACACCGGGGAGCTGTTTTTT.